A selection of T cell receptor beta chains follows, all from one sample in a study of STAT5B mutations in CD4+ large granular lymphocyte leukemia. Some clones are missing from TCRdb's copy, which holds only in-frame ones; the method was immunoSEQ multiplex PCR. The profile covers tens of thousands of clones, with 55% to 80% appearing a single time and 2% taken by the ten largest. The sample taken for sequencing was CD4+ T cells from blood buffy coats. These receptors originate from a human donor in good health. The CDR3 runs from the conserved cysteine through the conserved F or W. Fields, in order: V gene, J gene, D gene, clone size, CDR3 protein, CDR3 DNA. D genes are given only for firm matches. Only some rows state a clone size, as once, few, many or a class for expanded clones.

TRBV10-3	TRBJ2-5	-	-	CATVDPRKETQYF	TGTGCCACCGTGGACCCGAGGAAGGAGACCCAGTACTTC
TRBV5-1	TRBJ1-3	-	-	CASSLQDSGNTIYF	TGCGCCAGCAGCTTGCAGGACTCTGGAAACACCATATATTTT
TRBV19	TRBJ1-4	-	-	CASSMWGVREKLFF	TGTGCCAGTAGTATGTGGGGGGTACGTGAAAAACTGTTTTTT
TRBV10-3	TRBJ2-7	-	once	CAISESISEQYF	TGTGCCATCAGTGAGTCGATAAGCGAGCAGTACTTC
TRBV15	TRBJ1-3	-	once	CATSRDLTDTIYF	TGTGCCACCAGCAGAGACCTGACGGACACCATATATTTT
TRBV9	TRBJ1-1	-	few	CASSVGNGMNTEAFF	TGTGCCAGCAGCGTAGGAAACGGCATGAACACTGAAGCTTTCTTT
TRBV7-9	TRBJ1-2	-	few	CASSLPENYGYTF	TGTGCCAGCAGCTTACCCGAGAACTATGGCTACACCTTC
TRBV4-1	TRBJ2-3	TRBD2	-	CASSQPAIERGGTQYF	TGCGCCAGCAGCCAACCAGCAATCGAGCGGGGGGGTACGCAGTATTTT
TRBV7-2	TRBJ1-6	TRBD1	-	CASSLTGQGGSPLHF	TGTGCCAGCAGCTTGACAGGACAGGGAGGTTCACCCCTCCACTTT
TRBV2	TRBJ2-7	TRBD2	-	CASSGERGGSYEQYF	TGTGCCAGCAGTGGGGAACGCGGGGGTTCCTACGAGCAGTACTTC
TRBV1	TRBJ1-6	-	-	CTSSQGWTGGFSYNSPLHF	TGCACCAGCAGCCAGGGTTGGACAGGGGGATTCTCCTATAATTCACCCCTCCACTTT
TRBV18	TRBJ1-2	-	-	CASSPNRDANYGYTF	TGTGCCAGCTCACCAAACAGGGACGCTAACTATGGCTACACCTTC
TRBV18	TRBJ2-1	TRBD1	-	CASSPSLTGVGEQFF	TGTGCCAGCTCACCAAGTTTGACAGGGGTTGGTGAGCAGTTCTTC
TRBV10-1	TRBJ2-3	TRBD2	-	CASSESGTSAADTQYF	TGCGCCAGCAGTGAGTCAGGGACTAGCGCGGCAGATACGCAGTATTTT
TRBV11-2	TRBJ2-1	-	-	CASSFEGQSYNEQFF	TGTGCCAGCAGCTTTGAAGGGCAGTCATACAATGAGCAGTTCTTC
TRBV5-1	TRBJ2-3	-	-	CASSLGTPNTDTQYF	TGCGCCAGCAGCTTGGGCACTCCAAACACAGATACGCAGTATTTT
TRBV5-1	TRBJ1-5	-	-	CASSPGQTNQPQHF	TGCGCCAGCAGTCCGGGACAAACTAATCAGCCCCAGCATTTT
TRBV5-8	TRBJ1-1	-	-	CASSFGPQNTEAFF	TGTGCCAGCAGCTTCGGCCCCCAGAACACTGAAGCTTTCTTT
TRBV6-1	TRBJ2-2	TRBD2	once	CASSWTSATGELFF	TGTGCCAGCAGTTGGACTAGTGCGACCGGGGAGCTGTTTTTT
TRBV6-6	TRBJ1-4	-	-	CASIPRPGRYEKLFF	TGTGCCAGCATTCCCCGGCCGGGGAGGTACGAAAAACTGTTTTTT
TRBV18	TRBJ1-1	-	once	CASSPEIGNTEAFF	TGTGCCAGCTCACCGGAAATCGGAAACACTGAAGCTTTCTTT
TRBV28	TRBJ1-1	-	-	CASSSGPGEAFF	TGTGCCAGCAGTTCCGGGCCCGGAGAAGCTTTCTTT
TRBV6-5	TRBJ2-7	TRBD1	-	CASKRQGSYEQYF	TGTGCCAGCAAAAGACAGGGGTCCTACGAGCAGTACTTC
TRBV10-2	TRBJ2-1	-	-	CASRGGGNSYNEQFF	TGCGCCTCCAGAGGCGGTGGAAACTCCTACAATGAGCAGTTCTTC
TRBV4-1	TRBJ2-5	TRBD2	-	CASSQDLLAGGSSQETQYF	TGCGCCAGCAGCCAAGATCTACTGGCGGGGGGCTCTTCCCAAGAGACCCAGTACTTC
TRBV18	TRBJ1-1	-	-	CASSPPFSTEAFF	TGTGCCAGCTCACCACCCTTCAGCACCGAAGCTTTCTTT
TRBV27	TRBJ2-7	-	-	CASGPGPLGGNGEQYF	TGTGCCAGCGGCCCGGGGCCTTTGGGGGGCAATGGCGAGCAGTACTTC
TRBV9	TRBJ2-3	TRBD2	-	CASSLQTSGADTQYF	TGTGCCAGCAGCCTCCAGACTAGCGGGGCGGATACGCAGTATTTT
TRBV10-3	TRBJ2-3	TRBD2	-	CAIRTSGGANPSTDTQYF	TGTGCCATTAGGACTAGCGGGGGGGCTAATCCTAGCACAGATACGCAGTATTTT
TRBV9	TRBJ2-2	-	-	CASSPSITNTGELFF	TGTGCCAGCAGCCCTTCTATTACGAACACCGGGGAGCTGTTTTTT
TRBV5-1	TRBJ2-3	TRBD1	-	CASSSVTGATDTQYF	TGCGCCAGCAGCTCCGTGACAGGGGCAACAGATACGCAGTATTTT
TRBV29-1	TRBJ1-2	-	large	CSVLTGSRSNGYTF	TGCAGCGTTCTAACAGGGTCGAGGTCGAATGGCTACACCTTC
TRBV19	TRBJ2-2	-	-	CASSAQGRSGELFF	TGTGCCAGTAGTGCTCAGGGACGGTCCGGGGAGCTGTTTTTT
TRBV7-9	TRBJ1-6	TRBD1	-	CASSTRTGRNSPLHF	TGTGCCAGCAGCACGAGGACAGGGCGTAATTCACCCCTCCACTTT
TRBV2	TRBJ1-2	-	-	CASSGAKNNYGYTF	TGTGCCAGCAGTGGGGCAAAAAATAACTATGGCTACACCTTC
TRBV2	TRBJ2-1	-	-	CASSESASITSYNEQFF	TGTGCCAGCAGTGAATCGGCTAGCATTACATCCTACAATGAGCAGTTCTTC
TRBV10-3	TRBJ2-7	-	-	CAISEGVPYEQYF	TGTGCCATCAGTGAAGGAGTCCCCTACGAGCAGTACTTC
TRBV18	TRBJ2-7	TRBD2	-	CASSPGMAGDEQYF	TGTGCCAGCTCACCTGGGATGGCGGGAGACGAGCAGTACTTC
TRBV6-5	TRBJ2-3	-	-	CASRNTDTQYF	TGTGCCAGCCGCAACACAGATACGCAGTATTTT
TRBV6-1	TRBJ2-7	-	once	CASSEATGSAYEQYF	TGTGCCAGCAGTGAAGCTACCGGGTCCGCCTACGAGCAGTACTTC
TRBV11-3	TRBJ1-2	-	-	CASSPRDGGYTF	TGTGCCAGCAGCCCCAGGGATGGTGGCTACACCTTC